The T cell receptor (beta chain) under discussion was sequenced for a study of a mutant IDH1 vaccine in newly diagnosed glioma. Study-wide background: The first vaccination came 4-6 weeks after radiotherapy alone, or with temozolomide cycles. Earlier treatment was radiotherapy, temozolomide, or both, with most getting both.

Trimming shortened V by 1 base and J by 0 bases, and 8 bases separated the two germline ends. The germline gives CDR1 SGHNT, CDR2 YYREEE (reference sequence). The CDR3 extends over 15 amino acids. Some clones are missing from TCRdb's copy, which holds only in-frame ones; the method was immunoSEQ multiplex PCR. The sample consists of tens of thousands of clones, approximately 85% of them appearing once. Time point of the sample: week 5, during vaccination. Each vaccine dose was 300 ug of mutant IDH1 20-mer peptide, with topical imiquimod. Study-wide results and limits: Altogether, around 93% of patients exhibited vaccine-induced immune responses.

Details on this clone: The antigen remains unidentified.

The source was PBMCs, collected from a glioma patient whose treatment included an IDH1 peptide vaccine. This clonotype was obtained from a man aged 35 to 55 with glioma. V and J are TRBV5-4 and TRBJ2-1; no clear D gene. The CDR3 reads CASSLSPSSYNEQFF. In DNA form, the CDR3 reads TGTGCCAGCAGCTTGTCCCCGAGCTCCTACAATGAGCAGTTCTTC.